Listed below are T cell receptor beta chains from one sample, sequenced in a study of cytomegalovirus exposure and HLA in healthy donors. Profiling relied on immunoSEQ multiplex PCR, and the TCRdb table lists in-frame clones only, not all of them. The data show around 150,000 clones, under 75% seen once. Source material: PBMCs. These receptors were collected from a man aged 40-49 years in good health and CMV-seropositive. The CDR3 runs from the conserved cysteine through the conserved F or W. The D gene is left open where the match is weak. Only some rows state a clone size, as once, few, many or a class for expanded clones.

D gene: TRBD1
clone size: -
J gene: TRBJ1-4
V gene: TRBV15
CDR3 DNA: TGTGCCACCAGAGGACAGGGGGCCCCTAATGAAAAACTGTTTTTT
CDR3 protein: CATRGQGAPNEKLFF

D gene: TRBD2
clone size: -
J gene: TRBJ2-7
V gene: TRBV5-1
CDR3 DNA: TGCGCCAGCAGCTTGGCGCCTAGCGGGGGGGCCGGAGAGCAGTACTTC
CDR3 protein: CASSLAPSGGAGEQYF

D gene: -
clone size: -
J gene: TRBJ1-5
V gene: TRBV19
CDR3 DNA: TGTGCCAGTAGTCTGGGACTCCGAATGGATCAGCCCCAGCATTTT
CDR3 protein: CASSLGLRMDQPQHF

D gene: -
clone size: few
J gene: TRBJ2-6
V gene: TRBV5-6
CDR3 DNA: TGTGCCAGCAGCTTATCGTCGGACTGGTTCTCTGGGGCCAACGTCCTGACTTTC
CDR3 protein: CASSLSSDWFSGANVLTF

D gene: -
clone size: -
J gene: TRBJ1-6
V gene: TRBV6-6
CDR3 DNA: TGTGCCAGCAGTGAGTTAGGGGCCGATAATTCACCCCTCCACTTT
CDR3 protein: CASSELGADNSPLHF

D gene: TRBD1
clone size: -
J gene: TRBJ2-7
V gene: TRBV5-4
CDR3 DNA: TGTGCCAGCAGCTTCGACAGGGACGAGCAGTACTTC
CDR3 protein: CASSFDRDEQYF

D gene: TRBD1
clone size: -
J gene: TRBJ1-6
V gene: TRBV6-6
CDR3 DNA: TGTGCCAGCAGTACCGGGACAGGGGTTAATTCACCCCTCCACTTT
CDR3 protein: CASSTGTGVNSPLHF

D gene: -
clone size: few
J gene: TRBJ2-1
V gene: TRBV11-3
CDR3 DNA: TGTGCCAGCAGCTTAGGCGGGGCAAATGAGCAGTTCTTC
CDR3 protein: CASSLGGANEQFF

D gene: TRBD2
clone size: -
J gene: TRBJ2-3
V gene: TRBV7-3
CDR3 DNA: TGTGCCAGCAGCCCGACTAGCGGGGGCCCAGATACGCAGTATTTT
CDR3 protein: CASSPTSGGPDTQYF

D gene: TRBD1
clone size: -
J gene: TRBJ2-3
V gene: TRBV5-1
CDR3 DNA: TGCGCCAGCAGCGGGGACAGGGGGACGCAGTATTTT
CDR3 protein: CASSGDRGTQYF

D gene: -
clone size: -
J gene: TRBJ1-1
V gene: TRBV7-2
CDR3 DNA: TGTGCCAGCAGCCCCCAGAGGACTGAAGCTTCCTTT
CDR3 protein: CASSPQRTEASF

D gene: -
clone size: -
J gene: TRBJ1-5
V gene: TRBV7-9
CDR3 DNA: TGTGCCAGCAGTTGGGGACAATATAGCAATCAGCCCCAGCATTTT
CDR3 protein: CASSWGQYSNQPQHF

D gene: TRBD1
clone size: -
J gene: TRBJ1-2
V gene: TRBV7-3
CDR3 DNA: TGTGCCAGCAGCTTGGGACAGCCCAACTATGGCTACACCTTC
CDR3 protein: CASSLGQPNYGYTF

D gene: TRBD1
clone size: -
J gene: TRBJ2-7
V gene: TRBV4-1
CDR3 DNA: TGCGCCAGCAGCCAACGGGACAGAGGCTACGAGCAGTACTTC
CDR3 protein: CASSQRDRGYEQYF

D gene: TRBD2
clone size: -
J gene: TRBJ2-1
V gene: TRBV5-1
CDR3 DNA: TGCGCCAGCAGCCCCGGGACTAGCGGCTACAATGAGCAGTTCTTC
CDR3 protein: CASSPGTSGYNEQFF

D gene: TRBD1
clone size: -
J gene: TRBJ2-7
V gene: TRBV6-4
CDR3 DNA: TGTGCCAGCAGTTCGGGACAGGGATACGAGCAGTACTTC
CDR3 protein: CASSSGQGYEQYF